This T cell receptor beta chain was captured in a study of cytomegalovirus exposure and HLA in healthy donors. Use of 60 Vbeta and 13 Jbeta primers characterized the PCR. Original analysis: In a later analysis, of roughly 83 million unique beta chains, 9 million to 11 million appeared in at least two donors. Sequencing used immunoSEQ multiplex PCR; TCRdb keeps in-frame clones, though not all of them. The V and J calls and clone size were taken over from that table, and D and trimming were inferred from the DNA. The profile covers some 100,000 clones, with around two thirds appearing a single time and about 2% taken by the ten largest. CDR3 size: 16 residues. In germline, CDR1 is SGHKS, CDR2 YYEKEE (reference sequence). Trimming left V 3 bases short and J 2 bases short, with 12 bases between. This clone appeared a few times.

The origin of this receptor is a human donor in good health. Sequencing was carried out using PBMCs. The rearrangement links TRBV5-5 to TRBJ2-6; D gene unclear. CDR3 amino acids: CASSWHFAPGANVLTF. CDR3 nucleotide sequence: TGTGCCAGCAGCTGGCATTTTGCCCCTGGGGCCAACGTCCTGACTTTC. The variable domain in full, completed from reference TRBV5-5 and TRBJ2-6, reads DAGVTQSPTHLIKTRGQQVTLRCSPISGHKSVSWYQQVLGQGPQFIFQYYEKEERGRGNFPDRFSARQFPNYSSELNVNALLLGDSALYLCASSWHFAPGANVLTFGAGSRLTVL.